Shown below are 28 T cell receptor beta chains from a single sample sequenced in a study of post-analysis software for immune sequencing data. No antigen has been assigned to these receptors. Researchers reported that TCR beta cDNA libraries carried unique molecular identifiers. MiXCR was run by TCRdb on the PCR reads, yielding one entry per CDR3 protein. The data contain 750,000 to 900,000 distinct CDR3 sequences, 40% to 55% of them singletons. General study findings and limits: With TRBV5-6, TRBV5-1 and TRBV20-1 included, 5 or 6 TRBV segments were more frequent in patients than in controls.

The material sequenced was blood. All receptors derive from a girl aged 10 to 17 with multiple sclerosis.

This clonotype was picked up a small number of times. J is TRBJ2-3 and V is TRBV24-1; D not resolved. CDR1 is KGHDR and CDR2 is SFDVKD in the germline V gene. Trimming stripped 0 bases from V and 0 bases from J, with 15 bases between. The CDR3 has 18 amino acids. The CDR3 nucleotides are TGTGCCACCAGTGATTTGGCGGTCGGGCATACAAGCACAGATACGCAGTATTTT. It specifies CATSDLAVGHTSTDTQYF.

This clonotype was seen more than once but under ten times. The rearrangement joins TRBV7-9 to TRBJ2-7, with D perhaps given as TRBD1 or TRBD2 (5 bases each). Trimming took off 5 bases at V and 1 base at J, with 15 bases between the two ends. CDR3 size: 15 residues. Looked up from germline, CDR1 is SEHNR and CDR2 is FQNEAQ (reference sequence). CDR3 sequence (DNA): TGTGCCAGCAGCAGCCGGGACGGTGGGTCCTACGAGCAGTACTTC. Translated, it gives CASSSRDGGSYEQYF.

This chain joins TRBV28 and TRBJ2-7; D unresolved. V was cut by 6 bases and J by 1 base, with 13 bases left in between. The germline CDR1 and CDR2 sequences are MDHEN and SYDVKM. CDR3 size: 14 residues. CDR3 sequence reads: CASRSIAQSYEQYF. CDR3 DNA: TGTGCCAGCAGATCAATCGCACAGTCCTACGAGCAGTACTTC.

The CDR3 here is CASSFLGGRVETQYF. The CDR3 nucleotides read TGTGCCAGCAGTTTCCTTGGGGGTCGGGTAGAGACCCAGTACTTC. This chain joins TRBV27 and TRBJ2-5; D could derive from TRBD1 or TRBD2 (5 bases each). CDR1 and CDR2 (germline): MNHEY, SMNVEV (reference sequence). CDR3 length equals 15 residues. Deletions cut 3 bases from V and 4 bases from J, with 15 bases between.

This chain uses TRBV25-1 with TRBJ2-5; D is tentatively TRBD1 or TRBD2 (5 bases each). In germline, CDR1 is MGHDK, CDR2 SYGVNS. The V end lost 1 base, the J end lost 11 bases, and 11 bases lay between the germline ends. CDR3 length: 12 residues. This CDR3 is CASSESGLEQYF. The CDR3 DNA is TGTGCCAGCAGTGAATCGGGGCTGGAGCAGTACTTC.

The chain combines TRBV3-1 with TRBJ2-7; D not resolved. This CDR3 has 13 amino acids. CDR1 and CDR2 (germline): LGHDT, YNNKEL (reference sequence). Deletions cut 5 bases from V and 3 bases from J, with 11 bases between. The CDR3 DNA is TGTGCCAGCAGCGATGTTGTCAGCTACGAGCAGTACTTC. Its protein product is CASSDVVSYEQYF.

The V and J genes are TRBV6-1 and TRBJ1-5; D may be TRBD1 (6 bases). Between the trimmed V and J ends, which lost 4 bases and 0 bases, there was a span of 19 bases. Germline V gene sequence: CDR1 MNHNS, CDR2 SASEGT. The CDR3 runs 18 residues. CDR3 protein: CASSGLKGDGNSNQPQHF. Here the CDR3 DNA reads TGTGCCAGCAGTGGACTAAAGGGGGACGGCAATAGCAATCAGCCCCAGCATTTT.

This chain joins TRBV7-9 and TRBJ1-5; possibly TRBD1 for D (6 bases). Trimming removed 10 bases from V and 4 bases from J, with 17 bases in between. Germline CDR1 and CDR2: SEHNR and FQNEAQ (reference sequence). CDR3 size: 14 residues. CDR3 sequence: CANIRSGANQPQHF. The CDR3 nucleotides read TGTGCCAACATCCGATCGGGGGCTAATCAGCCCCAGCATTTT.

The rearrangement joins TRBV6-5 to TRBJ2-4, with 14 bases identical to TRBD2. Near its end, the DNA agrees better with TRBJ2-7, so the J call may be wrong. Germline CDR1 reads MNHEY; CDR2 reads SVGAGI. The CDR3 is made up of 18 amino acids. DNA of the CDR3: TGTGCCAGCAGTTACTTGGGACTAGCGGGAGCGCTCAACTACGAGCAGTACTTC. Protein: CASSYLGLAGALNYEQYF.

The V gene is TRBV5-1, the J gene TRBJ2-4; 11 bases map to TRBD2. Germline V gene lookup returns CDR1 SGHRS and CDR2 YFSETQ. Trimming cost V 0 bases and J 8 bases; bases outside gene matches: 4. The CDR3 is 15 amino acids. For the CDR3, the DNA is TGCGCCAGCAGCTTGGAACTAGCGGGAGATGACATTCAGTACTTC. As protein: CASSLELAGDDIQYF. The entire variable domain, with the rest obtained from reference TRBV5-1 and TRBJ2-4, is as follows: KAGVTQTPRYLIKTRGQQVTLSCSPISGHRSVSWYQQTPGQGLQFLFEYFSETQRNKGNFPGRFSGRQFSNSRSEMNVSTLELGDSALYLCASSLELAGDDIQYFGAGTRLSVL.

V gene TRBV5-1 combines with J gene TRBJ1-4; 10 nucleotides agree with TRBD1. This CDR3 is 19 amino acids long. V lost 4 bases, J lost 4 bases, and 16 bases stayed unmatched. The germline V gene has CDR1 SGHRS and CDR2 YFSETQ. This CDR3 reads CASSGFRARQGAVNEKLFF. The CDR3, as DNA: TGCGCCAGCAGCGGATTTCGCGCGAGACAGGGGGCTGTTAATGAAAAACTGTTTTTT. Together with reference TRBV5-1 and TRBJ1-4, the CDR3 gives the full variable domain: KAGVTQTPRYLIKTRGQQVTLSCSPISGHRSVSWYQQTPGQGLQFLFEYFSETQRNKGNFPGRFSGRQFSNSRSEMNVSTLELGDSALYLCASSGFRARQGAVNEKLFFGSGTQLSVL.

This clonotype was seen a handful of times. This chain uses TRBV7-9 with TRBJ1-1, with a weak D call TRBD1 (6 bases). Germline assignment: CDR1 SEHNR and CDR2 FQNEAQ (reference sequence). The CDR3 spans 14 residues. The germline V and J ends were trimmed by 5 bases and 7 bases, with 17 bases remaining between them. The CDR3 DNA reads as TGTGCCAGCAGCGACGGGGGGCTTCAACATGAAGCTTTCTTT. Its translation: CASSDGGLQHEAFF.

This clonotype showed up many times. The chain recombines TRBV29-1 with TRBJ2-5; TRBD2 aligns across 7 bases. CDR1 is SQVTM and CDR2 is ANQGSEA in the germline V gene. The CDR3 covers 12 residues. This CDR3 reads CSVGGLQETQYF. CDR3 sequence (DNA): TGCAGTGTGGGAGGGCTACAAGAGACCCAGTACTTC.

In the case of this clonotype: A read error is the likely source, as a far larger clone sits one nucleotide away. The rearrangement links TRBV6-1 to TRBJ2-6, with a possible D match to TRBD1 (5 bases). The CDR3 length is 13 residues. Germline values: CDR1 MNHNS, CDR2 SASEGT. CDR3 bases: TGTGCCAGCAGTAGCTCTGGGGCCAACGTCCGGACTTTC. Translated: CASSSSGANVRTF.

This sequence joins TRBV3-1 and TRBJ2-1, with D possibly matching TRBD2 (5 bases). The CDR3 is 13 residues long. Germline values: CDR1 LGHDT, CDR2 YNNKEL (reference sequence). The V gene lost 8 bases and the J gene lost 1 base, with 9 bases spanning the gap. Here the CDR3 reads CASEGLSYNEQFF. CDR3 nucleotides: TGTGCCAGCGAGGGTCTGTCCTACAATGAGCAGTTCTTC.

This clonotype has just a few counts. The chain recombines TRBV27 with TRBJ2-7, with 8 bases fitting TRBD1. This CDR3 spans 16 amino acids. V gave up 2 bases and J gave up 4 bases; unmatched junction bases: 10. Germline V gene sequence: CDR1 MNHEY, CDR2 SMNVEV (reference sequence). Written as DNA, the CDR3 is TGTGCCAGCAGTTTAACAGGGGGACGGTCGATATACGAGCAGTACTTC. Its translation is CASSLTGGRSIYEQYF.

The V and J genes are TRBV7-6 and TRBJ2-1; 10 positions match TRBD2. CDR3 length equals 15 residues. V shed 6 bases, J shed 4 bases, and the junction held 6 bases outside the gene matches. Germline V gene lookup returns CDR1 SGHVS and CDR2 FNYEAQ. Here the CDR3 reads CASSQGLAAYNEQFF. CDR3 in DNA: TGTGCCAGCAGTCAAGGACTAGCGGCGTACAATGAGCAGTTCTTC.

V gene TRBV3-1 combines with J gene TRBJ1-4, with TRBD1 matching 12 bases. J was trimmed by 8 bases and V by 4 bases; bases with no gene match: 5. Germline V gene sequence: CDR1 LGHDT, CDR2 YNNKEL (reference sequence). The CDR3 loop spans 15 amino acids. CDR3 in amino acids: CASSPSGTGGEKLFF. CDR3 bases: TGTGCCAGCAGCCCCTCCGGGACAGGGGGCGAAAAACTGTTTTTT.

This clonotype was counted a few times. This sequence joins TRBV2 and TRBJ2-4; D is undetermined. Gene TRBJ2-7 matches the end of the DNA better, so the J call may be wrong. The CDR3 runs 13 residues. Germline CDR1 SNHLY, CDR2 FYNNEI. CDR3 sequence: CASIKASVYEQYF. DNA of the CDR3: TGTGCCAGCATCAAAGCCAGCGTATACGAGCAGTACTTC.

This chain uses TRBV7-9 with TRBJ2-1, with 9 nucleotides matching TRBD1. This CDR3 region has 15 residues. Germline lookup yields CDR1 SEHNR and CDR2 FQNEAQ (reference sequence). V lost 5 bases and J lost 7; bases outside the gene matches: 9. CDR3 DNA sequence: TGTGCCAGCAGCGGAGGGGGGACAGGGAGGAATGAGCAGTTCTTC. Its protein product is CASSGGGTGRNEQFF.

This chain's CDR3 is CASSIQASEAFF. The CDR3, as DNA: TGTGCCAGCAGTATCCAGGCGTCAGAAGCTTTCTTT. The rearrangement links TRBV7-9 to TRBJ1-1; D unclear. Trimming cost V 6 bases and J 8 bases, with 13 bases left between them. The CDR3 spans 12 residues. The germline V gene has CDR1 SEHNR and CDR2 FQNEAQ (reference sequence).

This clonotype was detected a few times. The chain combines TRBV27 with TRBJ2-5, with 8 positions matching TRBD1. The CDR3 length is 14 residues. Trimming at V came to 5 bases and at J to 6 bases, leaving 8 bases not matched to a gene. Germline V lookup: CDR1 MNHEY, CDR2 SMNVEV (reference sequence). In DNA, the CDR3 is TGTGCCAGCAGTCAGGGGGCTAGCTCACAGACCCAGTACTTC. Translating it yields CASSQGASSQTQYF.

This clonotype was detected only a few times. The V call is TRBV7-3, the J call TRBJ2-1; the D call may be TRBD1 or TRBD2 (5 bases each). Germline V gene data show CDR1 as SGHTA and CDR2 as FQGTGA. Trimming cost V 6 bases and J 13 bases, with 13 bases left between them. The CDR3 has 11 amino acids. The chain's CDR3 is CASSSGTFQFF. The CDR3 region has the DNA TGTGCCAGCAGTTCCGGGACCTTCCAGTTCTTC.

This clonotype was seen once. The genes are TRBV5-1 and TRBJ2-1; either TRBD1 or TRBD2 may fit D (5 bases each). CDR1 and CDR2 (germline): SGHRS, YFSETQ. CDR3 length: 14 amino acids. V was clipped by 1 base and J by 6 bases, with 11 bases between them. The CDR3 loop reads CASSLMGTVNEQFF. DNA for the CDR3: TGCGCCAGCAGCTTGATGGGGACCGTCAATGAGCAGTTCTTC.

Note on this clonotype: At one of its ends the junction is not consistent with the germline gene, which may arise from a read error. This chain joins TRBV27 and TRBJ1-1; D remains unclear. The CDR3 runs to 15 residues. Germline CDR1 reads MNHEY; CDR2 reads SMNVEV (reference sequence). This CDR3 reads CANSIAGWGNTEAFF. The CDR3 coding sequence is TGTGCCAACAGTATAGCAGGTTGGGGGAACACTGAAGCTTTCTTT.

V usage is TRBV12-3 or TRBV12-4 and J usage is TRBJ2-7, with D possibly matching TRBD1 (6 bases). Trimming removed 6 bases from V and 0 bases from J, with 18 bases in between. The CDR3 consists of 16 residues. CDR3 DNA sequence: TGTGCCAGCAGCCTAGGGGGAAAGCGCAGCTCCTACGAGCAGTACTTC. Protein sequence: CASSLGGKRSSYEQYF.

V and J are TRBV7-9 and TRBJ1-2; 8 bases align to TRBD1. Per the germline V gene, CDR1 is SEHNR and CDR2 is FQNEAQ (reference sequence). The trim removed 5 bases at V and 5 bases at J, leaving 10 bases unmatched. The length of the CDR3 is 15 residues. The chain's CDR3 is CASSPSRDRKYGYTF. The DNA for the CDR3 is TGTGCCAGCAGCCCTAGCCGGGACAGGAAATATGGCTACACCTTC. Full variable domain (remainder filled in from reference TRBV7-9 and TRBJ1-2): DTGVSQNPRHKITKRGQNVTFRCDPISEHNRLYWYRQTLGQGPEFLTYFQNEAQLEKSRLLSDRFSAERPKGSFSTLEIQRTEQGDSAMYLCASSPSRDRKYGYTFGSGTRLTVV.

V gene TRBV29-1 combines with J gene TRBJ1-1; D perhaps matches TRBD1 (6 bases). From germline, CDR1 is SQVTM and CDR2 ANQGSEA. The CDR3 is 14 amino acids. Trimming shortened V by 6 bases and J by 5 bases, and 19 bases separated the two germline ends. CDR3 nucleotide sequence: TGCAGCGTAGCGGGGCGGGGGGCTCGGACTGAAGCTTTCTTT. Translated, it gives CSVAGRGARTEAFF.